What follows are 22 T cell receptor beta chains derived from one specimen sequenced in a study of beta chain features in type 1 diabetes. Reverse transcription of all isolated RNA meant that expressed TCRB transcripts were sequenced. TCRdb's copy holds only in-frame clones and misses some; the assay was immunoSEQ multiplex PCR. The sample carries 900,000 or so clones, roughly 15% recorded once. The sample taken for sequencing was naive CD4+ T cells from blood. The receptors derive from a woman younger than 30 in good health.

CDR3 nucleotides: TGTGCCAGCAGCCCGACGCGGGTGGAACACTATGGCTACACCTTC. This translates into CASSPTRVEHYGYTF. The rearrangement links TRBV7-8 to TRBJ1-2; D gene unclear. V lost 5 bases to trimming and J lost 3 bases, with 16 bases between them. This CDR3 comprises 15 residues. Per germline, CDR1 SGHVS and CDR2 FQNEAQ.

This clone was seen only a few times. The genes are TRBV18 and TRBJ2-3, with no clear D. Trimming stripped 5 bases from V and 4 bases from J, with 4 bases between. The CDR3 spans 11 residues. CDR1 and CDR2 from the germline V gene are KGHSH and LQKENI. CDR3 sequence: CASSVSDTQYF. In DNA, the CDR3 is TGTGCCAGCTCAGTATCAGATACGCAGTATTTT.

The chain is built from TRBV28 and TRBJ1-2; 7 nucleotides line up with TRBD1. Trimming removed 5 bases from V and 2 bases from J; junction bases left unmatched: 5. The CDR3 is made up of 14 amino acids. From germline, CDR1 is MDHEN and CDR2 SYDVKM. CDR3 in amino acids: CASSRQGSNYGYTF. In nucleotides, the CDR3 is TGTGCCAGCAGTCGACAGGGTTCGAACTATGGCTACACCTTC.

The V gene is TRBV5-4, the J gene TRBJ2-1; 15 bases agree with TRBD2. V shed 3 bases and J 4 bases; nucleotides not matched to a gene: 2. The CDR3 is 16 amino acids. The germline V gene has CDR1 SGHNT and CDR2 YYREEE (reference sequence). The CDR3 is CASSSGLAGGYNEQFF. In DNA form, the CDR3 reads TGTGCCAGCAGCTCGGGACTAGCGGGAGGTTACAATGAGCAGTTCTTC.

Here the CDR3 reads CASSAQDQPQHF. The DNA for the CDR3 is TGTGCCAGCAGCGCTCAGGATCAGCCCCAGCATTTT. This chain joins TRBV2 and TRBJ1-5, with D unclear. Germline assignment: CDR1 SNHLY and CDR2 FYNNEI. V lost 6 bases and J lost 5, with 8 bases in between. The CDR3 runs 12 residues.

Only a few counts were recorded for this clone. The chain uses TRBV19 and TRBJ2-7; 12 bases agree with TRBD2. The J segment lost 3 bases and the V segment lost 4 bases, leaving 4 bases of the junction unmatched. The CDR3 extends over 15 amino acids. Germline V gene sequence: CDR1 LNHDA, CDR2 SQIVND (reference sequence). The CDR3 DNA is TGTGCCAGTAGTAAACTAGCGGGGGGAATCTACGAGCAGTACTTC. As protein: CASSKLAGGIYEQYF.

The chain carries TRBV5-1 and TRBJ2-1; possible D gene TRBD2, 6 bases. The CDR3 consists of 15 residues. Trimming removed 1 base at V and 0 bases at J, with 8 bases between. Per the germline V gene, CDR1 is SGHRS and CDR2 is YFSETQ. The CDR3 sequence: CASSLLGSSYNEQFF. The CDR3 DNA reads TGCGCCAGCAGCTTGCTCGGGAGCTCCTACAATGAGCAGTTCTTC.

The chain recombines TRBV6-1 with TRBJ1-1; no reliable D call. Trimming cost V 5 bases and J 1 base, with 8 bases left between them. Looked up from germline, CDR1 is MNHNS and CDR2 is SASEGT. The CDR3 has 13 residues. CDR3 nucleotide sequence: TGTGCCAGCAGTCTTTGGGGGAACACTGAAGCTTTCTTT. Residues: CASSLWGNTEAFF.

The chain has TRBV7-2 and TRBJ2-3; 8 nucleotides line up with TRBD2. In germline, CDR1 is SGHTA, CDR2 FQGNSA. Germline trimming cut 2 bases from V and 2 bases from J; bases unmatched to any gene: 15. The CDR3 is 19 amino acids. This chain's CDR3 is CASSLKKGGSGSVTDTQYF. The CDR3 nucleotides are TGTGCCAGCAGCTTAAAAAAAGGAGGCAGCGGGAGCGTCACAGATACGCAGTATTTT. Drawing the rest from reference TRBV7-2 and TRBJ2-3, the complete variable domain is GAGVSQSPSNKVTEKGKDVELRCDPISGHTALYWYRQSLGQGLEFLIYFQGNSAPDKSGLPSDRFSAERTGGSVSTLTIQRTQQEDSAVYLCASSLKKGGSGSVTDTQYFGPGTRLTVL.

This clone came up a few times. The rearrangement joins TRBV7-9 to TRBJ1-1; tentatively, D is TRBD1 (5 bases). CDR3 length: 14 amino acids. Per the germline V gene, CDR1 is SEHNR and CDR2 is FQNEAQ (reference sequence). V was cut by 4 bases and J by 0 bases, with 9 bases left in between. CDR3 in amino acids: CASSSREMNTEAFF. CDR3 sequence (DNA): TGTGCCAGCAGCTCCAGGGAGATGAACACTGAAGCTTTCTTT.

This clone was observed a handful of times. The chain combines TRBV2 with TRBJ2-3; D possibly uses TRBD1 or TRBD2 (6 bases each). With 8 bases removed from V and 2 bases from J, the gap between germline ends came to 14 bases. Germline loops: CDR1 SNHLY, CDR2 FYNNEI. The CDR3 extends over 14 amino acids. The DNA of the CDR3 is TGTGCCAGCGGGCGGGGACAAAACACAGATACGCAGTATTTT. Translation gives CASGRGQNTDTQYF.

The J gene is TRBJ2-7, the V gene TRBV7-2, with D possibly TRBD1 on 6 matching bases. The CDR3 length is 15 residues. Germline V CDR1 and CDR2: SGHTA, FQGNSA. Trimming took off 1 base at V and 2 bases at J, with 12 bases between the two ends. Here the CDR3 reads CASSLVSDSTYEQYF. The CDR3 coding sequence is TGTGCCAGCAGCTTAGTCTCGGACAGTACCTACGAGCAGTACTTC.

The rearrangement uses TRBV5-1 and TRBJ2-5; 8 positions agree with TRBD2. The CDR3 spans 15 residues. The J segment lost 4 bases and the V segment lost 1 base, leaving 6 bases of the junction unmatched. Germline V CDR1 and CDR2: SGHRS, YFSETQ. The CDR3 spells CASSLPGGRGETQYF. DNA of the CDR3: TGCGCCAGCAGCTTGCCGGGAGGGAGAGGAGAGACCCAGTACTTC.

This clone showed up just a few times. The chain carries TRBV28 and TRBJ1-1; D not certain. CDR3 size: 14 residues. Germline V gives CDR1 MDHEN, CDR2 SYDVKM. Deletions cut 6 bases from V and 1 base from J, with 12 bases between. CDR3 sequence (DNA): TGTGCCAGCAGCGTCCATTCGGGGAACACTGAAGCTTTCTTT. It specifies CASSVHSGNTEAFF. The variable domain in full, with the rest retrieved from reference TRBV28 and TRBJ1-1, is DVKVTQSSRYLVKRTGEKVFLECVQDMDHENMFWYRQDPGLGLRLIYFSYDVKMKEKGDIPEGYSVSREKKERFSLILESASTNQTSMYLCASSVHSGNTEAFFGQGTRLTVV.

A few counts support this clone. This chain links TRBV6-5 with TRBJ1-1; D gene unclear. The germline gives CDR1 MNHEY, CDR2 SVGAGI. The CDR3 is 15 residues long. Trimming cost V 4 bases and J 4 bases, with 16 bases left between them. As DNA, the CDR3 is TGTGCCAGCAGTTTCGCAGTGTCGACGGGCACTGAAGCTTTCTTT. It is translated as CASSFAVSTGTEAFF.

This clone was counted only a few times. The chain uses TRBV5-4 and TRBJ2-7; the D call may be TRBD1 or TRBD2 (5 bases each). CDR3 size: 14 residues. Germline values: CDR1 SGHNT, CDR2 YYREEE (reference sequence). V was clipped by 2 bases and J by 2 bases, with 11 bases between them. This CDR3 reads CASSLNGAAYEQYF. The CDR3 bases are TGTGCCAGCAGCTTAAACGGGGCCGCCTACGAGCAGTACTTC.

This clone was counted a few times. V usage is TRBV7-8 and J usage is TRBJ2-1, with 13 positions matching TRBD2. The CDR3 runs to 17 residues. V shed 5 bases and J 5 bases; nucleotides not matched to a gene: 9. CDR1 SGHVS and CDR2 FQNEAQ come from the germline V gene. In DNA form, the CDR3 reads TGTGCCAGCAGCCCTAGCCCGGGACTAGCGGGGAACAATGAGCAGTTCTTC. It specifies CASSPSPGLAGNNEQFF.

This chain connects TRBV18 to TRBJ2-7; 8 bases align to TRBD2. Germline V gene data show CDR1 as KGHSH and CDR2 as LQKENI. This CDR3 is built from 16 residues. V was clipped by 1 base and J by 7 bases; unmatched bases: 12. CDR3 in amino acids: CASSPRPLPGLGEQYF. The CDR3 DNA reads as TGTGCCAGCTCACCACGACCCCTTCCGGGACTAGGAGAGCAGTACTTC.

The chain couples TRBV9 to TRBJ2-3; 8 bases are shared with TRBD2. From germline, CDR1 is SGDLS and CDR2 YYNGEE. This CDR3 is built from 15 residues. The ends lost 0 bases at V and 2 bases at J; junction bases unmatched: 2. The CDR3 nucleotides are TGTGCCAGCAGCGTAGTGCGGGGGGACACAGATACGCAGTATTTT. It specifies CASSVVRGDTDTQYF.

The chain carries TRBV28 and TRBJ2-6; 8 nucleotides align to TRBD1. The V segment lost 5 bases and the J segment 2 bases; nucleotides outside the gene matches: 14. The length of the CDR3 is 19 residues. The germline V gene encodes CDR1 MDHEN and CDR2 SYDVKM. CDR3 residues: CASSDRMIRGRTGANVLTF. The CDR3 DNA sequence: TGTGCCAGCAGTGATAGGATGATCAGGGGGCGAACTGGGGCCAACGTCCTGACTTTC. Full variable domain (rest looked up from reference TRBV28 and TRBJ2-6): DVKVTQSSRYLVKRTGEKVFLECVQDMDHENMFWYRQDPGLGLRLIYFSYDVKMKEKGDIPEGYSVSREKKERFSLILESASTNQTSMYLCASSDRMIRGRTGANVLTFGAGSRLTVL.

As for this clone: Other DNA sequences in the same sample also yield this CDR3. The V call is TRBV18, the J call TRBJ2-5; TRBD2 might be the D (6 bases). V lost 3 bases and J lost 4, with 6 bases in between. The CDR3 covers 12 residues. CDR1 is KGHSH, CDR2 LQKENI, per germline. CDR3: CASSPGRETQYF. The CDR3 region has the DNA TGTGCCAGCTCACCCGGGAGAGAGACCCAGTACTTC.

The V and J genes are TRBV4-3 and TRBJ2-2, with D uncertain. Trimming took 1 base from V and 5 from J, leaving 17 bases between them. Germline CDR1 reads LGHNA; CDR2 reads YSLEER. This CDR3 has 17 residues. CDR3 loop: CASSQVRLWQPTGELFF. Written as DNA, the CDR3 is TGCGCCAGCAGCCAAGTACGGCTTTGGCAGCCTACCGGGGAGCTGTTTTTT.